A single sample is the source of the 28 T cell receptor beta chains below, sequenced in a study of blood T cell repertoires in COVID-19. Using immunoSEQ multiplex PCR, the repertoire was profiled, and TCRdb retains in-frame clones only, with some absent. The sample includes about 130,000 clones, approximately 83% of them seen just once. Sequenced input: peripheral blood. Every receptor here comes from a woman aged 45-59 years with acute or convalescent COVID-19.

About this clone itself: Other DNA sequences in the same sample also yield this CDR3. This chain connects TRBV5-1 to TRBJ1-1, with TRBD1 matching 7 bases. In germline, CDR1 is SGHRS, CDR2 YFSETQ. The CDR3 sequence is 14 residues long. V shed 4 bases and J 1 base; nucleotides not matched to a gene: 4. CDR3 nucleotides: TGCGCCAGCAGCCTACAGGGGACGAACACTGAAGCTTTCTTT. Its protein is CASSLQGTNTEAFF.

This clone was observed a single time. The J gene is TRBJ1-2, the V gene TRBV19, with 10 bases lining up with TRBD1. With V trimmed by 7 bases and J by 0 bases, 11 bases remained unmatched. Germline CDR1 LNHDA, CDR2 SQIVND (reference sequence). The CDR3 has 17 amino acids. CDR3 sequence (DNA): TGTGCCAGTAAACTTGGGACAGGGGCCTACCCTAACTATGGCTACACCTTC. This sequence encodes CASKLGTGAYPNYGYTF.

The genes are TRBV3-1 (or the pseudogene TRBV3-2) and TRBJ1-3, with D perhaps TRBD1 (5 bases). Per the germline V gene, CDR1 is LGHDT and CDR2 is YNNKEL (reference sequence). The CDR3 contains 15 residues. Between the trimmed V and J ends, which lost 1 base and 1 base, there was a span of 8 bases. The CDR3 nucleotides are TGTGCCAGCAGCCAAGTTGGGGGGTCTGGAAACACCATATATTTT. Translation gives CASSQVGGSGNTIYF.

The chain has TRBV28 and TRBJ1-2; TRBD1 might be the D (6 bases). There are 15 residues in the CDR3. Trimming took off 6 bases at V and 3 bases at J, with 17 bases between the two ends. Germline V lookup: CDR1 MDHEN, CDR2 SYDVKM. The CDR3 reads CASSSGAGEYYGYTF. Written as DNA, the CDR3 is TGTGCCAGCAGCTCCGGGGCAGGGGAATACTATGGCTACACCTTC.

The chain is built from TRBV14 and TRBJ2-1, with 8 bases that match TRBD1. The germline V gene has CDR1 SGHDN and CDR2 FVKESK. The CDR3 has 17 amino acids. The trim removed 2 bases at V and 0 bases at J, leaving 6 bases unmatched. CDR3 DNA sequence: TGTGCCAGCAGCCAACCTGACAGGGGCACCTCCTACAATGAGCAGTTCTTC. Its translation is CASSQPDRGTSYNEQFF.

The chain employs TRBV10-1 and TRBJ2-1, with 10 bases aligning to TRBD2. The junction had 4 bases not matched to a gene; V was cut back by 4 bases and J by 7 bases. There are 14 residues in the CDR3. Germline values: CDR1 WNHNN, CDR2 SYGVQD (reference sequence). The CDR3: CASSGSGGANEQFF. The DNA for the CDR3 is TGCGCCAGCAGTGGAAGCGGGGGGGCGAATGAGCAGTTCTTC.

The chain has TRBV24-1 and TRBJ1-5; D might be TRBD1 (5 bases). This CDR3 comprises 14 residues. Trimming shortened V by 3 bases and J by 4 bases, and 9 bases separated the two germline ends. Germline V gene sequence: CDR1 KGHDR, CDR2 SFDVKD. The CDR3 protein is CATSDDSTNQPQHF. DNA of the CDR3: TGTGCCACCAGTGATGACAGTACTAATCAGCCCCAGCATTTT.

V and J are TRBV6-5 and TRBJ1-2; 9 positions agree with TRBD1. V dropped 0 bases and J dropped 9; count of bases not matched to a gene: 8. The CDR3 runs to 15 residues. Germline V gives CDR1 MNHEY, CDR2 SVGAGI. CDR3 in amino acids: CASSYSWDRDERYTF. Written as DNA, the CDR3 is TGTGCCAGCAGTTACTCGTGGGACAGGGATGAGCGCTACACCTTC.

The sample holds many counts of this clone. The chain couples TRBV6-5 to TRBJ2-7, with 10 bases lining up with TRBD1. Germline CDR1 MNHEY, CDR2 SVGAGI. CDR3 size: 13 residues. The junction had 5 bases not matched to a gene; V was cut back by 6 bases and J by 6 bases. The CDR3 sequence is CASRGTGEGEQYF. In DNA form, the CDR3 reads TGTGCCAGCAGGGGGACAGGGGAAGGCGAGCAGTACTTC.

Comments on this clone: One end of the junction varies from germline; a read error may be responsible. The chain links TRBV3-1 (or the pseudogene TRBV3-2) to TRBJ2-3, with TRBD1 matching 7 bases. The CDR3 loop spans 12 amino acids. CDR1 and CDR2 from the germline V gene are LGHDT and YNNKEL (reference sequence). The CDR3 region has the DNA TGTGCCAGCAGGGCCGGGACAGAGACGCAGTATTTT. It yields the protein CASRAGTETQYF.

The genes are TRBV30 and TRBJ1-5, with D possibly TRBD1 on 5 matching bases. Germline lookup yields CDR1 GTSNPN and CDR2 SVGIG (reference sequence). V was clipped by 2 bases and J by 0 bases, with 26 bases between them. The CDR3 length is 20 residues. CDR3 loop: CAWSPPENGHRSYSNQPQHF. Written as DNA, the CDR3 is TGTGCCTGGAGTCCCCCCGAGAATGGACACCGGTCGTATAGCAATCAGCCCCAGCATTTT.

This chain joins TRBV28 and TRBJ1-1; no reliable D call. This CDR3 has 16 residues. V shed 3 bases and J shed 0 bases, with 14 bases lying between them. Germline assignment: CDR1 MDHEN and CDR2 SYDVKM. As DNA, the CDR3 is TGTGCCAGCAGTTTGGCCCGGGGAATAGTGAACACTGAAGCTTTCTTT. Its translation: CASSLARGIVNTEAFF.

The rearrangement links TRBV5-1 to TRBJ1-4; TRBD1 aligns across 7 bases. With V trimmed by 0 bases and J by 8 bases, 10 bases remained unmatched. CDR1 and CDR2 (germline): SGHRS, YFSETQ. This CDR3 has 16 amino acids. The CDR3 loop reads CASSLGEGTVVEKLFF. The CDR3 DNA reads TGCGCCAGCAGCTTGGGGGAAGGGACAGTAGTCGAAAAACTGTTTTTT.

The V gene is TRBV18, the J gene TRBJ2-1; D perhaps matches TRBD1 (7 bases). V was trimmed by 4 bases and J by 0 bases, leaving 13 bases between them. Germline V CDR1 and CDR2: KGHSH, LQKENI. The CDR3 has 16 amino acids. The CDR3 DNA reads TGTGCCAGCTCACTAAGACAGGGAGGCTCCTACAATGAGCAGTTCTTC. Protein: CASSLRQGGSYNEQFF.

This rearrangement joins TRBV7-2 to TRBJ2-7, with TRBD1 as a possible D gene (6 bases). This CDR3 region has 14 residues. Trimming pared 3 bases from V and 3 bases from J, leaving 12 bases between. Germline CDR1 is SGHTA and CDR2 is FQGNSA. CDR3 bases: TGTGCCAGCAGCTTCAGGGGTTCCAGCTACGAGCAGTACTTC. Translated: CASSFRGSSYEQYF.

V and J are TRBV6-5 and TRBJ2-7, with a tentative D call TRBD1 (6 bases). The CDR3 extends over 14 amino acids. With 4 bases removed from V and 4 bases from J, the gap between germline ends came to 14 bases. CDR1 is MNHEY and CDR2 is SVGAGI in the germline V gene. The CDR3 nucleotides are TGTGCCAGCAGTTTAACAGGGCCTCGATACGAGCAGTACTTC. Translating gives CASSLTGPRYEQYF.

Concerning this clone: Sequence at one end of the junction differs from germline and may be a read error. The gene calls are TRBV29-1 and TRBJ2-5, with D possibly being TRBD1 (6 bases). The germline CDR1 and CDR2 sequences are SQVTM and ANQGSEA. This CDR3 comprises 13 residues. The DNA for the CDR3 is TGCAGCGTTACTAACCAGGGGCAAGGGACCCAGTACTTC. This gives the protein CSVTNQGQGTQYF.

This clone occurred a few times. The same CDR3 arises from other DNA sequences in this sample as well. The genes are TRBV3-1 (or the pseudogene TRBV3-2) and TRBJ2-7; TRBD1 aligns across 7 bases. Looked up from germline, CDR1 is LGHDT and CDR2 is YNNKEL (reference sequence). With 5 bases clipped from V and 6 bases from J, the junction kept 4 bases outside the gene matches. CDR3 size: 12 residues. Here the CDR3 DNA reads TGTGCCAGCAGCTCGACAGGGTCCGAGCAGTACTTC. Protein product: CASSSTGSEQYF.

CDR3 DNA sequence: TGTGCCAGCACCCTCGACAGTCCCCAGAATTCACCCCTCCACTTT. Its protein is CASTLDSPQNSPLHF. The chain couples TRBV5-6 to TRBJ1-6; weak D call: TRBD1 (5 bases). Germline V lookup: CDR1 SGHDT, CDR2 YYEEEE. The V and J ends lost 6 bases and 7 bases respectively, with 17 bases between them. The CDR3 sequence is 15 residues long. Filled out from reference TRBV5-6 and TRBJ1-6, the complete variable domain reads DAGVTQSPTHLIKTRGQQVTLRCSPKSGHDTVSWYQQALGQGPQFIFQYYEEEERQRGNFPDRFSGHQFPNYSSELNVNALLLGDSALYLCASTLDSPQNSPLHFGNGTRLTVT.

The rearrangement links TRBV6-1 to TRBJ2-6, with 8 nucleotides matching TRBD1. CDR1 MNHNS and CDR2 SASEGT come from the germline V gene. The trim removed 5 bases at V and 4 bases at J, leaving 4 bases unmatched. This CDR3 has 15 residues. The CDR3 protein is CASSRTGNGANVLTF. CDR3 bases: TGTGCCAGCAGTAGGACAGGGAACGGGGCCAACGTCCTGACTTTC.

The rearrangement links TRBV10-1 to TRBJ2-3; 8 positions match TRBD2. The CDR3 spans 18 residues. With V trimmed by 0 bases and J by 0 bases, 8 bases remained unmatched. CDR1 is WNHNN, CDR2 SYGVQD, per germline (reference sequence). CDR3 sequence (DNA): TGCGCCAGCAGTGAGTCCCGGGGGGGGGATCGGAGCACAGATACGCAGTATTTT. Its protein is CASSESRGGDRSTDTQYF.

This clone has just a few counts. The V call is TRBV3-1 (or the pseudogene TRBV3-2), the J call TRBJ2-1; no definite D call. Trimming removed 1 base from V and 3 bases from J, with 16 bases in between. Per the germline V gene, CDR1 is LGHDT and CDR2 is YNNKEL (reference sequence). This CDR3 has 17 residues. The CDR3 DNA is TGTGCCAGCAGCCAAGCGGGTACGGTAGCTATCTACAATGAGCAGTTCTTC. Its translation: CASSQAGTVAIYNEQFF.

The rearrangement joins TRBV6-5 to TRBJ2-3, with D perhaps TRBD2 (5 bases). V lost 7 bases, J lost 3 bases, and 11 bases lay in between. The CDR3 runs 13 residues. Germline assignment: CDR1 MNHEY and CDR2 SVGAGI. CDR3 in amino acids: CASTRLATDTQYF. CDR3 sequence (DNA): TGTGCCAGCACCCGGCTAGCAACAGATACGCAGTATTTT.

This clone was observed a few times. This chain joins TRBV19 and TRBJ2-1, with 10 bases that match TRBD1. Germline CDR1 is LNHDA and CDR2 is SQIVND (reference sequence). V gave up 4 bases and J gave up 3 bases; unmatched junction bases: 3. This CDR3 spans 15 amino acids. The CDR3, as DNA: TGTGCCAGTAGTACTGGACAGGGGGTCTACAATGAGCAGTTCTTC. This translates into CASSTGQGVYNEQFF.

The chain uses TRBV29-1 and TRBJ1-3, with D maybe TRBD1 (6 bases). Per the germline V gene, CDR1 is SQVTM and CDR2 is ANQGSEA. The germline V and J ends were trimmed by 7 bases and 4 bases, with 8 bases remaining between them. The CDR3 length is 11 residues. The CDR3 region has the DNA TGCAGCGCCGGACAGGGAAACACCATATATTTT. Its protein product is CSAGQGNTIYF.

The chain joins TRBV30 to TRBJ2-3, with 7 bases lining up with TRBD2. The germline V gene has CDR1 GTSNPN and CDR2 SVGIG (reference sequence). V trimming: 1 base; J trimming: 6 bases; junction bases outside the gene matches: 10. The CDR3 spans 15 residues. The CDR3 sequence is CAWSAKAGPQDTQYF. CDR3 bases: TGTGCCTGGAGTGCCAAAGCGGGGCCCCAGGATACGCAGTATTTT.

The rearrangement uses TRBV7-9 and TRBJ2-1, with 9 bases lining up with TRBD2. The V gene end was trimmed by 5 bases and the J gene end by 7 bases; junction bases not matched to a gene: 6. This CDR3 is built from 14 residues. Looked up from germline, CDR1 is SEHNR and CDR2 is FQNEAQ (reference sequence). This chain's CDR3 is CASSPTLAGNEQFF. The CDR3 DNA is TGTGCCAGCAGCCCGACCCTAGCGGGGAATGAGCAGTTCTTC.

This clone was found once. The chain couples TRBV7-2 to TRBJ1-5, with D uncertain. Trimming shortened V by 2 bases and J by 4 bases, and 6 bases separated the two germline ends. The CDR3 spans 13 residues. Germline V gene lookup returns CDR1 SGHTA and CDR2 FQGNSA. The CDR3 region is CASSLFQNQPQHF. As DNA, the CDR3 is TGTGCCAGCAGCTTATTCCAGAATCAGCCCCAGCATTTT. Full variable domain (rest looked up from reference TRBV7-2 and TRBJ1-5): GAGVSQSPSNKVTEKGKDVELRCDPISGHTALYWYRQSLGQGLEFLIYFQGNSAPDKSGLPSDRFSAERTGGSVSTLTIQRTQQEDSAVYLCASSLFQNQPQHFGDGTRLSIL.